This paragraph reports one T cell receptor beta chain. V gave up 4 bases and J gave up 1 base, with 14 bases separating them. The CDR3 sequence is 15 residues long. CDR1 is SGHRS and CDR2 is YFSETQ in the germline V gene. Per the authors' pipeline: Reference gene primer amplification gave estimated nucleated cell counts. Sequencing was performed with immunoSEQ multiplex PCR; in TCRdb, only in-frame clones are kept and a portion is missing. For V, J and clone size, that table is used; D and trimming come from the DNA. The sample consists of some 320,000 clones, under 90% of them appearing once. The data were taken from a study of blood T cell repertoires in COVID-19. Study information: From the United States, Italy and Spain came samples of acute and convalescent COVID-19.

During active infection, Seattle patients enrolled and were then monitored through disease. The rearrangement uses TRBV5-1 and TRBJ1-1; a possible D gene is TRBD1 (6 bases). The receptor was isolated from a woman under 40 with COVID-19, enrolled during active disease. Sequences were obtained from peripheral blood. The CDR3 loop is CASSRGVGGNTEAFF. CDR3 nucleotides: TGCGCCAGCAGCCGGGGAGTAGGGGGGAACACTGAAGCTTTCTTT.